This T cell receptor (beta chain) derives from a study of blood T cell repertoires in COVID-19. Study-wide context: Some COVID-19 samples were acute and others convalescent; all came from the United States, Italy and Spain. The analysed material was cDNA or gDNA that came from T cells, B-cell-depleted T cells, or PBMCs.

TCRdb's table, derived via immunoSEQ multiplex PCR, lists solely in-frame clones and lacks some. Of about 250,000 clones listed, roughly 83% are singletons. The germline CDR1 and CDR2 sequences are SNHLY and FYNNEI. The CDR3 loop spans 15 amino acids. The junction had 11 bases not matched to a gene; V was cut back by 5 bases and J by 11 bases. Sequenced: peripheral blood. This chain uses TRBV2 with TRBJ1-6; 8 bases are shared with TRBD1. The receptor comes from a woman older than 75 with COVID-19, enrolled during active disease. The CDR3 DNA is TGTGCCAGCAGTAAAAGTGGGACAGGTCCTGCACCCCTCCACTTT. Translated: CASSKSGTGPAPLHF.